This TCR beta chain was found in a study of metastatic and nonmetastatic thyroid tumors. This clone was counted at least ten times. TCRdb redid the clone calls on the PCR reads using MiXCR. The sample shows over 30,000 clones, around 7.4% of them seen only once. Treatment of any kind had been given to no patient before thyroid surgery. Germline lookup yields CDR1 SNHLY and CDR2 FYNNEI. The CDR3 extends over 16 amino acids. Deletions cut 6 bases from V and 5 bases from J, with 17 bases between. Sequenced sample: blood. This receptor was identified in a female donor with papillary thyroid cancer or a benign thyroid nodule (not recorded which). Some clones in this sample may be carry-over from other donors' samples. The V gene is TRBV2, the J gene TRBJ1-6, with D unclear. CDR3 protein: CASRRRSAIDNSPLHF. In DNA, the CDR3 is TGTGCCAGCAGGCGCAGGTCGGCTATTGATAATTCACCCCTCCACTTT.